This passage covers 18 T cell receptor beta chains from one sample sequenced in a study of Tregs in tolerant kidney transplant recipients. Generated by immunoSEQ multiplex PCR, the TCRdb table keeps only in-frame clones and is missing some. This table has around 230,000 clones, about four fifths appearing once. The specimen was CD4+ T cells from blood. Every receptor here comes from a human donor in good health.

The rearrangement joins TRBV25-1 to TRBJ2-2, with TRBD1 matching over 8 bases. With V trimmed by 1 base and J by 3 bases, 1 base remained unmatched. This CDR3 region has 15 residues. Per the germline V gene, CDR1 is MGHDK and CDR2 is SYGVNS. The CDR3 nucleotides read TGTGCCAGCAGTGAATCAGGGGGCCACACCGGGGAGCTGTTTTTT. It yields the protein CASSESGGHTGELFF.

This chain connects TRBV19 to TRBJ2-7; TRBD1 agrees at 8 bases. Trimming cost V 11 bases and J 0 bases; bases outside gene matches: 3. The germline V gene encodes CDR1 LNHDA and CDR2 SQIVND (reference sequence). The CDR3 is 12 residues long. As DNA, the CDR3 is TGTGCCTGCGGGACAGGCTCCTACGAGCAGTACTTC. Translating it yields CACGTGSYEQYF.

In its sample, this clone was seen many times. Here the CDR3 reads CAWSGRRGEPEAFF. CDR3 bases: TGTGCCTGGAGTGGCCGGAGGGGTGAGCCTGAAGCTTTCTTT. This chain connects TRBV30 to TRBJ1-1; D is possibly TRBD1 (5 bases). The ends were cut back, 1 base at V and 6 bases at J, with 15 bases in the middle. The CDR3 is 14 residues long. CDR1 is GTSNPN and CDR2 is SVGIG in the germline V gene (reference sequence).

This chain links TRBV6-5 with TRBJ1-2; 7 nucleotides line up with TRBD1. V trimming: 8 bases; J trimming: 6 bases; junction bases outside the gene matches: 6. The germline CDR1 and CDR2 sequences are MNHEY and SVGAGI. The CDR3 runs to 12 residues. In nucleotides, the CDR3 is TGTGCCAGCTATGACAGGGTAAATGGCTACACCTTC. Amino acids: CASYDRVNGYTF.

This clone appeared once. This sequence joins TRBV19 and TRBJ1-1, with 7 bases that match TRBD1. The ends lost 6 bases at V and 4 bases at J; junction bases unmatched: 17. Germline assignment: CDR1 LNHDA and CDR2 SQIVND (reference sequence). The CDR3 loop spans 17 amino acids. CDR3 amino acids: CASRTPGGQTGSTEAFF. The CDR3 region has the DNA TGTGCCAGTAGAACCCCAGGGGGACAGACCGGGAGCACTGAAGCTTTCTTT. Based on the CDR3 plus reference TRBV19 and TRBJ1-1, the full variable domain is DGGITQSPKYLFRKEGQNVTLSCEQNLNHDAMYWYRQDPGQGLRLIYYSQIVNDFQKGDIAEGYSVSREKKESFPLTVTSAQKNPTAFYLCASRTPGGQTGSTEAFFGQGTRLTVV.

This chain uses TRBV6-6 with TRBJ2-2, with D possibly being TRBD2 (7 bases). Trimming shortened V by 6 bases and J by 3 bases, and 17 bases separated the two germline ends. This CDR3 is built from 16 residues. Germline V gene lookup returns CDR1 MNHNY and CDR2 SVGAGI (reference sequence). The CDR3, as DNA: TGTGCCAGCAGGGGGGCCGGGACTAAGGACACCGGGGAGCTGTTTTTT. Its protein product is CASRGAGTKDTGELFF.

J is TRBJ2-5 and V is TRBV5-1, with D unclear. V lost 3 bases and J 11 bases, leaving 23 bases between the germline ends. The length of the CDR3 is 15 residues. CDR1 and CDR2 from the germline V gene are SGHRS and YFSETQ. The CDR3 DNA reads as TGCGCCAGCAGCTACTCCGGGTCCCCCCGTGAGGAGCAGTACTTC. Residues: CASSYSGSPREEQYF.

This clone came up once. The CDR3 region has the DNA TGTGCCAGCAGCAAAAGGGGGGTTTCCTACAATGAGCAGTTCTTC. This gives the protein CASSKRGVSYNEQFF. This chain connects TRBV21-1 to TRBJ2-1. TRBV21-1 is designated a pseudogene. The length of the CDR3 is 15 residues.

The chain links TRBV2 to TRBJ1-1; 12 bases match TRBD1. The CDR3 totals 16 residues. Germline V gives CDR1 SNHLY, CDR2 FYNNEI. V shed 6 bases and J 4 bases; nucleotides not matched to a gene: 9. The CDR3 bases are TGTGCCAGCAGGGGACAGGGGGCGTCATTGGCCACTGAAGCTTTCTTT. This codes for CASRGQGASLATEAFF.

The genes are TRBV18 and TRBJ2-2, with 8 nucleotides matching TRBD1. The CDR3 is 14 residues long. V shed 3 bases and J 7 bases; nucleotides not matched to a gene: 4. Looked up from germline, CDR1 is KGHSH and CDR2 is LQKENI. The CDR3 spells CASSPDRVIGELFF. CDR3 bases: TGTGCCAGCTCACCGGACAGGGTTATCGGGGAGCTGTTTTTT.

This chain connects TRBV5-4 to TRBJ1-2; 9 nucleotides agree with TRBD1. Trimming removed 4 bases from V and 8 bases from J; junction bases left unmatched: 6. The germline V gene encodes CDR1 SGHNT and CDR2 YYREEE (reference sequence). CDR3 length: 13 residues. The CDR3 spells CASSTDRGRGYTF. CDR3 bases: TGTGCCAGCAGCACGGACAGGGGCAGGGGCTACACCTTC.

This clone appeared a few times. The same CDR3 arises from other DNA sequences in this sample as well. The V call is TRBV2, the J call TRBJ2-5; the D is unclear. V lost 3 bases and J lost 5, with 1 base in between. This CDR3 region has 10 residues. CDR1 is SNHLY and CDR2 is FYNNEI in the germline V gene. CDR3 DNA: TGTGCCAGCAGTGAGGAGACCCAGTACTTC. It translates to CASSEETQYF.

In this sample, this clone turned up once. J is TRBJ2-1 and V is TRBV6-5; D might be TRBD1 (6 bases). With 6 bases removed from V and 0 bases from J, the gap between germline ends came to 12 bases. Germline CDR1 and CDR2: MNHEY and SVGAGI. The CDR3 is 15 residues long. The CDR3 DNA sequence: TGTGCCAGCAGACCCCAGGGGAGCTCCTACAATGAGCAGTTCTTC. Protein sequence: CASRPQGSSYNEQFF.

The chain couples TRBV20-1 to TRBJ2-5; D remains ambiguous. The CDR3 is made up of 9 amino acids. CDR1 DFQATT and CDR2 SNEGSKA come from the germline V gene (reference sequence). The ends were cut back, 6 bases at V and 9 bases at J, with 8 bases in the middle. CDR3 nucleotide sequence: TGCAGTGCCCCTGGAGCCCAGTACTTC. Its translation is CSAPGAQYF.

This clone was seen only a few times. This rearrangement joins TRBV5-4 to TRBJ1-3; D remains unclear. This CDR3 has 14 amino acids. Germline V gene sequence: CDR1 SGHNT, CDR2 YYREEE (reference sequence). Between the trimmed V and J ends, which lost 3 bases and 3 bases, there was a span of 10 bases. This chain's CDR3 is CASSSTLGGNTIYF. CDR3 bases: TGTGCCAGCAGCTCCACCCTCGGTGGAAACACCATATATTTT.

The J gene is TRBJ2-4, the V gene TRBV7-9; 7 bases map to TRBD1. This CDR3 region has 19 residues. The V segment lost 2 bases and the J segment 0 bases; nucleotides outside the gene matches: 13. CDR1 is SEHNR and CDR2 is FQNEAQ in the germline V gene (reference sequence). The DNA of the CDR3 is TGTGCCAGCAGCTTATATACAGGGGAGTTATGGCTAGCCAAAAACATTCAGTACTTC. Protein: CASSLYTGELWLAKNIQYF.

This clone has just one count. V and J are TRBV25-1 and TRBJ1-1; possibly TRBD1 for D (6 bases). The germline V gene encodes CDR1 MGHDK and CDR2 SYGVNS. V lost 6 bases, J lost 2 bases, and 10 bases lay in between. The CDR3 is 13 residues long. The CDR3 bases are TGTGCCAGCAGGACAGGATTAAACACTGAAGCTTTCTTT. It specifies CASRTGLNTEAFF.

The genes are TRBV30 and TRBJ1-5; no firm D call. The CDR3 length is 15 residues. V was shortened by 2 bases and J by 1 base, with 12 bases between the two germline ends. Germline-derived CDR1 and CDR2 are GTSNPN and SVGIG (reference sequence). The CDR3 nucleotides are TGTGCCTGGAGTCCTATTTTCCCGAGCAATCAGCCCCAGCATTTT. It specifies CAWSPIFPSNQPQHF.